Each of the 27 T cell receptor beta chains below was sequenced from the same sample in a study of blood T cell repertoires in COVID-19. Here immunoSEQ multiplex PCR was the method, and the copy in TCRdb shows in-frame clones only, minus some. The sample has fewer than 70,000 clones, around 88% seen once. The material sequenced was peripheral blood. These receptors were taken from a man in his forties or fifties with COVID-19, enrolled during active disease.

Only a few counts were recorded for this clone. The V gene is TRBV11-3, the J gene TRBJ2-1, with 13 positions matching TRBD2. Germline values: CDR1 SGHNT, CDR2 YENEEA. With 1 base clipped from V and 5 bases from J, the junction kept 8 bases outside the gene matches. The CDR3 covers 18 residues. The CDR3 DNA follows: TGTGCCAGCAGCTTAGTTGTCCGACTAGCGGGGGGAAACAATGAGCAGTTCTTC. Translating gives CASSLVVRLAGGNNEQFF.

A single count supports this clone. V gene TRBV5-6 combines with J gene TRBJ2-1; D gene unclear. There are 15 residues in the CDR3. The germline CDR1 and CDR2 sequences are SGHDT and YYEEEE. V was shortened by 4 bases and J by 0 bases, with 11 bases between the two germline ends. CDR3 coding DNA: TGTGCCAGCAGCCCCGACTGGAGCTCCTACAATGAGCAGTTCTTC. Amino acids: CASSPDWSSYNEQFF.

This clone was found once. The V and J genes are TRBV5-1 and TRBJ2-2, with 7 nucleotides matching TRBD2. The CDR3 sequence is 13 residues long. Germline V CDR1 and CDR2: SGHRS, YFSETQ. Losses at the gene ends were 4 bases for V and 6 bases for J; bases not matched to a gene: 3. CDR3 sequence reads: CASSPGRAGELFF. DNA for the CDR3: TGCGCCAGCAGCCCGGGGAGGGCCGGGGAGCTGTTTTTT.

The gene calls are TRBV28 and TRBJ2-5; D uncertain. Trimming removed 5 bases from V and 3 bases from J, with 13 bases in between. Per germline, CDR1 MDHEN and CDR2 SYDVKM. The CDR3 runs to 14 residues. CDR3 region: CASSDLRRKETQYF. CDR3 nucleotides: TGTGCCAGCAGTGATTTGCGTCGAAAAGAGACCCAGTACTTC.

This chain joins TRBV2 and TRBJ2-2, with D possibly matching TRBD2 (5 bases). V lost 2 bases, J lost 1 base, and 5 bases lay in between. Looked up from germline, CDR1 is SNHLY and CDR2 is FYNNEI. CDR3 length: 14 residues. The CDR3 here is CASSERENTGELFF. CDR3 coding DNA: TGTGCCAGCAGTGAACGGGAGAACACCGGGGAGCTGTTTTTT.

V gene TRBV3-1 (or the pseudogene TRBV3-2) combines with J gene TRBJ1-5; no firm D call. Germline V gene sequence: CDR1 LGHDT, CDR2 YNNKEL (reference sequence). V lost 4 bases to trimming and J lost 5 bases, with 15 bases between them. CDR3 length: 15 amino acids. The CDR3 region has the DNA TGTGCCAGCAGCCCCCCACCCTTGAGGGATCAGCCCCAGCATTTT. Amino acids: CASSPPPLRDQPQHF.

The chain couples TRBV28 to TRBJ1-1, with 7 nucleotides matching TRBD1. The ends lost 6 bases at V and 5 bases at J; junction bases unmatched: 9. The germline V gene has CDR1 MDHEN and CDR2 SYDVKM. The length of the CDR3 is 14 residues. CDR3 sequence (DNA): TGTGCCAGCAGGGAGGACAGGAAACGGACTGAAGCTTTCTTT. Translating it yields CASREDRKRTEAFF.

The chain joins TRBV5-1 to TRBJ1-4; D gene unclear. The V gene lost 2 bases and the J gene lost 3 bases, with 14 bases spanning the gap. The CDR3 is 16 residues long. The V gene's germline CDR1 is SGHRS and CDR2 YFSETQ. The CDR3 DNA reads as TGCGCCAGCAGCTTAGCTCACAGCTTACCTAATGAAAAACTGTTTTTT. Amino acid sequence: CASSLAHSLPNEKLFF. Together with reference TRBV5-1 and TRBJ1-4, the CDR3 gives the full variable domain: KAGVTQTPRYLIKTRGQQVTLSCSPISGHRSVSWYQQTPGQGLQFLFEYFSETQRNKGNFPGRFSGRQFSNSRSEMNVSTLELGDSALYLCASSLAHSLPNEKLFFGSGTQLSVL.

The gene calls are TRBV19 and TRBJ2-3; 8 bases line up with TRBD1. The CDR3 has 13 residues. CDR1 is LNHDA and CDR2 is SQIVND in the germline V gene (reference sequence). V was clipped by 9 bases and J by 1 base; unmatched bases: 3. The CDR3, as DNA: TGTGCCAGCGGGACAGGCGGCACAGATACGCAGTATTTT. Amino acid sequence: CASGTGGTDTQYF.

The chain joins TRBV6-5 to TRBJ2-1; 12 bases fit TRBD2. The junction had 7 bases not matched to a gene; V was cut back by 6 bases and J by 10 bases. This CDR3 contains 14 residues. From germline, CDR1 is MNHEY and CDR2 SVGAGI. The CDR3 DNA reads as TGTGCCAGCAGCGGCCTAGCGGGGGGGCGCGAGCAGTTCTTC. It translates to CASSGLAGGREQFF.

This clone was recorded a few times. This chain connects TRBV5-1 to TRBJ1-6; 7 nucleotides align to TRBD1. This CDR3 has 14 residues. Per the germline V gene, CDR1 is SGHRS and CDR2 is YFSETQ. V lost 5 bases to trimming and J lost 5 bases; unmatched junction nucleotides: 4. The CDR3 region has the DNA TGCGCCAGCAGGTCACAGGGGAATAATTCACCCCTCCACTTT. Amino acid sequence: CASRSQGNNSPLHF.

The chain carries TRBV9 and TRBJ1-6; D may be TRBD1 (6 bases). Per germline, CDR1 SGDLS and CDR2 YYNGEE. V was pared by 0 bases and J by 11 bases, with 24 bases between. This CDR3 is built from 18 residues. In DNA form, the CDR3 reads TGTGCCAGCAGCGTAGCTACGGGGGGGCAGGGTGTCGCGACACCCCTCCACTTT. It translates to CASSVATGGQGVATPLHF.

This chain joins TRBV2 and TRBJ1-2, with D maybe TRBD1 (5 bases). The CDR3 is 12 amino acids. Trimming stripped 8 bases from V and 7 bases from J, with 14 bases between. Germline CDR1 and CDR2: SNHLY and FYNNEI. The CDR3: CASGAQGSGYTF. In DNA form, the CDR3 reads TGTGCCAGCGGAGCGCAGGGCAGTGGCTACACCTTC. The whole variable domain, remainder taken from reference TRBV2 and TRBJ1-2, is EPEVTQTPSHQVTQMGQEVILRCVPISNHLYFYWYRQILGQKVEFLVSFYNNEISEKSEIFDDQFSVERPDGSNFTLKIRSTKLEDSAMYFCASGAQGSGYTFGSGTRLTVV.

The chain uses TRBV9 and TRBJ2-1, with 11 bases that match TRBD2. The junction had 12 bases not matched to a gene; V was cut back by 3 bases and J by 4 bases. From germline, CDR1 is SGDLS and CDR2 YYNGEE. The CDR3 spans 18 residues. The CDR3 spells CASSAGTKTSGAYNEQFF. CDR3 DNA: TGTGCCAGCAGCGCCGGAACAAAGACTAGCGGGGCTTACAATGAGCAGTTCTTC.

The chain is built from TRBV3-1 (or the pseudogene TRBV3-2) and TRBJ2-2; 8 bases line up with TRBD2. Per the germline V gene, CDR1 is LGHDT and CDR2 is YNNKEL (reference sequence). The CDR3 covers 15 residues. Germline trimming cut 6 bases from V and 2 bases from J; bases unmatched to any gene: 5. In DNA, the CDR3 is TGTGCCAGCAGTCGGGGGGGCGGAAACACCGGGGAGCTGTTTTTT. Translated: CASSRGGGNTGELFF.

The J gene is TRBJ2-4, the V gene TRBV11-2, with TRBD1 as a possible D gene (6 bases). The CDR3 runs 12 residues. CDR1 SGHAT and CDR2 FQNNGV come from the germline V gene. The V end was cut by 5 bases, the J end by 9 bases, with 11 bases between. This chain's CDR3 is CASSQGLAIQYF. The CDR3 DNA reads TGTGCCAGCAGCCAGGGGCTAGCCATTCAGTACTTC.

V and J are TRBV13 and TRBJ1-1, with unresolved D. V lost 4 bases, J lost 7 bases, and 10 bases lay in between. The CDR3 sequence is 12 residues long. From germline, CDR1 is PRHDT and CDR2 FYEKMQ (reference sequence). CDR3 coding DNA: TGTGCCAGCAGCTCCAAGTCGGGTGAAGCTTTCTTT. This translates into CASSSKSGEAFF.

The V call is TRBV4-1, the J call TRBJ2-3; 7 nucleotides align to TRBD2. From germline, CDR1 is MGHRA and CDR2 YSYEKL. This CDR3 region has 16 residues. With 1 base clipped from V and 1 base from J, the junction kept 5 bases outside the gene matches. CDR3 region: CASSQAIAGGTDTQYF. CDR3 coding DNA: TGCGCCAGCAGCCAAGCGATAGCGGGTGGCACAGATACGCAGTATTTT.

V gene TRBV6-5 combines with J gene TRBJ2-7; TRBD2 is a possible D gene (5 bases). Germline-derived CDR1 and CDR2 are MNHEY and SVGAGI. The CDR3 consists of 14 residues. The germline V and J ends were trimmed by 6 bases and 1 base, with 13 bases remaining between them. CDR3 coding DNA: TGTGCCAGCAGCGCCGGGATGTTGTCCTACGAGCAGTACTTC. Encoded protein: CASSAGMLSYEQYF.

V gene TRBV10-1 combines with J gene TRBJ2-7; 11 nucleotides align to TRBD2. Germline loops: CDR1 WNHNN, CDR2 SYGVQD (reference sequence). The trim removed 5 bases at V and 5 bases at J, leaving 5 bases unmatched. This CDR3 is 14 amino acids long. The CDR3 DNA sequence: TGCGCCAGCAGTATGACTAGCGGGGTCGACGAGCAGTACTTC. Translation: CASSMTSGVDEQYF.

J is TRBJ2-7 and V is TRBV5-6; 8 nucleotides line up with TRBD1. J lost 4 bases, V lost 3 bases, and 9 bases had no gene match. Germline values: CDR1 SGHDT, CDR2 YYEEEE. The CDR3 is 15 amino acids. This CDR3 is CASSSQGATGYEQYF. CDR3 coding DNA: TGTGCCAGCAGCTCCCAGGGGGCCACTGGTTACGAGCAGTACTTC.

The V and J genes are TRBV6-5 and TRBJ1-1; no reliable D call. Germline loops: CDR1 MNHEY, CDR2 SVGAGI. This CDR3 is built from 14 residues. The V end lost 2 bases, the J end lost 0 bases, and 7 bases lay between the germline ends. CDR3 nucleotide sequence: TGTGCCAGCAGTTACGGGCAGATGAACACTGAAGCTTTCTTT. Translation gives CASSYGQMNTEAFF.

The CDR3 DNA reads TGTGCCAGCTCACCACGCGACACCGGGGAGCTGTTTTTT. Translated, it gives CASSPRDTGELFF. The chain carries TRBV18 and TRBJ2-2; no firm D call. The V gene's germline CDR1 is KGHSH and CDR2 LQKENI. This CDR3 spans 13 amino acids. The V and J ends lost 1 base and 3 bases respectively, with 3 bases between them.

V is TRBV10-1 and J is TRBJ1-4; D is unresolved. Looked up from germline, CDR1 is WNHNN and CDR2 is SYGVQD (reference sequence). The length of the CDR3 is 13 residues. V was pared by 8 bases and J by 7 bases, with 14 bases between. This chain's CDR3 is CASWPVGSEKLFF. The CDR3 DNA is TGCGCCAGCTGGCCGGTAGGGAGTGAAAAACTGTTTTTT.

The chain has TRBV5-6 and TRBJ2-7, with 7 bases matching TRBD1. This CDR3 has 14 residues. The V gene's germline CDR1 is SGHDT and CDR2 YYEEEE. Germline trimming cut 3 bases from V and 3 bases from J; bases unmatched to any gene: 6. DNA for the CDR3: TGTGCCAGCAGCTATCGACAGGGAATCTACGAGCAGTACTTC. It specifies CASSYRQGIYEQYF.

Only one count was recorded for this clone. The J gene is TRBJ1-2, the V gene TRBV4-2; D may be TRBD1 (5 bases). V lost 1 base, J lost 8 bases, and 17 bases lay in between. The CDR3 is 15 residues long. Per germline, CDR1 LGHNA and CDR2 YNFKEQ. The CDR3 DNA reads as TGTGCCAGCAGCCAAGCTATAGGGGCTCCCAGGGGCTACACCTTC. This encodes CASSQAIGAPRGYTF.

CDR3 protein: CASSPRGRREAFF. CDR3 nucleotide sequence: TGTGCCAGCAGTCCCAGGGGGCGCCGGGAAGCTTTCTTT. J is TRBJ1-1 and V is TRBV12-3 or TRBV12-4, with 8 bases that match TRBD1. CDR3 length equals 13 residues. V trimming: 5 bases; J trimming: 8 bases; junction bases outside the gene matches: 7.